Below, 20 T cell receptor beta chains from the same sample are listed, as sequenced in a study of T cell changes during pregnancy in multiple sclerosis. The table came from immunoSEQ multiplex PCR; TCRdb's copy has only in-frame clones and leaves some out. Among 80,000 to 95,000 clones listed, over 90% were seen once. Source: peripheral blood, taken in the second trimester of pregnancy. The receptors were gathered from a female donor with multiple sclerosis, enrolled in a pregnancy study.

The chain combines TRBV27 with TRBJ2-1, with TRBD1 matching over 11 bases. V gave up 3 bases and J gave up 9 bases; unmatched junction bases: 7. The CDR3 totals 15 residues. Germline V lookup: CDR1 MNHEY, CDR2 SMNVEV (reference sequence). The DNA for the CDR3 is TGTGCCAGCAGTTTCCCGGGACAGGGGGGTCGTGAGCAGTTCTTC. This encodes CASSFPGQGGREQFF.

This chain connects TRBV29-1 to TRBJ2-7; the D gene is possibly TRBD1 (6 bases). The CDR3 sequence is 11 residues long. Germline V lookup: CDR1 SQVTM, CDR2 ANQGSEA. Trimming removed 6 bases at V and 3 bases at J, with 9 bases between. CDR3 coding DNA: TGCAGCGTCAGGACAGTCTACGAGCAGTACTTC. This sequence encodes CSVRTVYEQYF.

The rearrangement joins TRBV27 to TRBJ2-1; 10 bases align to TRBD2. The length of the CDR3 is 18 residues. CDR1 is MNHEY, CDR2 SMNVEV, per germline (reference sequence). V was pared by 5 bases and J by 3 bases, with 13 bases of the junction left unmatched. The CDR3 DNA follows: TGTGCCAGCAGTCACCTTCAAACCGGGACTAGCGTCTACAATGAGCAGTTCTTC. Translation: CASSHLQTGTSVYNEQFF.

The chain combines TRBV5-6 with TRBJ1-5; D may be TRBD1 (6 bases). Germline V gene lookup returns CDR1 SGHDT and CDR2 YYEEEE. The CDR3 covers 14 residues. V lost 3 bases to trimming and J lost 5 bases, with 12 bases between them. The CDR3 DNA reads TGTGCCAGCAGCTCCTCGGACAGCTATCAGCCCCAGCATTTT. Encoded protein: CASSSSDSYQPQHF.

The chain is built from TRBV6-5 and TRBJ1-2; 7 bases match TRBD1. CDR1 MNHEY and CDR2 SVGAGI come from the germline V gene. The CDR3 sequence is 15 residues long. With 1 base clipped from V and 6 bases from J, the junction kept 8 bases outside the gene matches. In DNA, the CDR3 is TGTGCCAGCAGTTACTGGGACAGCGCACCGGATGGCTACACCTTC. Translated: CASSYWDSAPDGYTF.

The CDR3 bases are TGTGCCAGCAGTGAACAGGAAGGAACTGAAGCTTTCTTT. Translated: CASSEQEGTEAFF. V and J are TRBV6-1 and TRBJ1-1; no firm D call. The germline V and J ends were trimmed by 2 bases and 5 bases, with 9 bases remaining between them. Germline V gene data show CDR1 as MNHNS and CDR2 as SASEGT. The CDR3 covers 13 residues.

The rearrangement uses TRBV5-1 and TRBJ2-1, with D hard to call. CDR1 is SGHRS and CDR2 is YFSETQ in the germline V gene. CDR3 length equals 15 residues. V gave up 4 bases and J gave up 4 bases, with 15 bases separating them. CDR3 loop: CASSGTSSAYNEQFF. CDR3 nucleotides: TGCGCCAGCAGCGGTACGAGCTCCGCTTACAATGAGCAGTTCTTC.

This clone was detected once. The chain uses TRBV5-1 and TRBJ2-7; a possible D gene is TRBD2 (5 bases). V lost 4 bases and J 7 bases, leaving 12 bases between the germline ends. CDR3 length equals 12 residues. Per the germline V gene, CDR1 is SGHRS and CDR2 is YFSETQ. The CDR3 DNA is TGCGCCAGCAGCGCTAGCCTTACAGAGCAGTACTTC. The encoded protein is CASSASLTEQYF.

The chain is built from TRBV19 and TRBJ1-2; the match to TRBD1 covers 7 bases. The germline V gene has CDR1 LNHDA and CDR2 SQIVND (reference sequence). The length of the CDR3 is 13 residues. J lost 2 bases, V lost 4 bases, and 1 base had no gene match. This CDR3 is CASSKQGNYGYTF. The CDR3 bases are TGTGCCAGTAGTAAACAGGGGAACTATGGCTACACCTTC.

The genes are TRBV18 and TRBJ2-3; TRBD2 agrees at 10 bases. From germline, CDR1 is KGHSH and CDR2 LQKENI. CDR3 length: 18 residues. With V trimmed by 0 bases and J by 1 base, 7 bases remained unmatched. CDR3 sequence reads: CASSPPRRTSGRTDTQYF. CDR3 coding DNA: TGTGCCAGCTCACCACCGAGGAGGACTAGCGGACGCACAGATACGCAGTATTTT. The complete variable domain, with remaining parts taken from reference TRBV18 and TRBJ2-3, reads NAGVMQNPRHLVRRRGQEARLRCSPMKGHSHVYWYRQLPEEGLKFMVYLQKENIIDESGMPKERFSAEFPKEGPSILRIQQVVRGDSAAYFCASSPPRRTSGRTDTQYFGPGTRLTVL.

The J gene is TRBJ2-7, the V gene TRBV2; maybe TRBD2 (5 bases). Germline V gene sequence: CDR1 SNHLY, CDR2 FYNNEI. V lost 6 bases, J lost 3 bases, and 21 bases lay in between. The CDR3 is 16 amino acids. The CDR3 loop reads CASSPVWENYHYEQYF. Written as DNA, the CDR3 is TGTGCCAGCAGCCCCGTATGGGAGAACTATCACTACGAGCAGTACTTC.

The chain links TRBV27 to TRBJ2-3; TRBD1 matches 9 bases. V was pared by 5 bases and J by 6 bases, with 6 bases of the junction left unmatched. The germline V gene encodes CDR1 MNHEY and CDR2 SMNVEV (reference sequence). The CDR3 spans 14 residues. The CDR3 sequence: CASSIRDRVDTQYF. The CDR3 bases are TGTGCCAGCAGTATCCGGGACAGGGTCGATACGCAGTATTTT.

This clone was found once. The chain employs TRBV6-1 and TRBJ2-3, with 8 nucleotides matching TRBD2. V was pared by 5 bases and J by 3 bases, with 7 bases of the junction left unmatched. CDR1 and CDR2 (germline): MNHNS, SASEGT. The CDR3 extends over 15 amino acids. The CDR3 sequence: CASSLTGGLTDTQYF. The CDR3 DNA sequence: TGTGCCAGCAGTTTAACGGGAGGGCTGACAGATACGCAGTATTTT.

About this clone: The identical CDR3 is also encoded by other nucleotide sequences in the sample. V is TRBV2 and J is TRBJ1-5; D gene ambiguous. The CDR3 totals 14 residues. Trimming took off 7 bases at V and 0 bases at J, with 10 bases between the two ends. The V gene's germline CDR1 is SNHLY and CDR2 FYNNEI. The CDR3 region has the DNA TGTGCCAGCACCCGACTCAATAGCAATCAGCCCCAGCATTTT. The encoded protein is CASTRLNSNQPQHF.

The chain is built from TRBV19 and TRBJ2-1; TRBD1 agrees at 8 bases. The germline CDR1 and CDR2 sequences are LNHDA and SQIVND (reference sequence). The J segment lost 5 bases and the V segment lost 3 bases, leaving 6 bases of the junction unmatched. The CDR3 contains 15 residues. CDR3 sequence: CASSIPQGAHNEQFF. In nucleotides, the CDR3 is TGTGCCAGTAGTATTCCGCAGGGGGCCCACAATGAGCAGTTCTTC.

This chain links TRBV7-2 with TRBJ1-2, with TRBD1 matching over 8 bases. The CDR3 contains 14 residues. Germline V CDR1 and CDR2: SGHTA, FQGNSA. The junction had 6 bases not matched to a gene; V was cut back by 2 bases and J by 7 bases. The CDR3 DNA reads TGTGCCAGCAGCTTAATTCAGGGGGCAGGTGGCTACACCTTC. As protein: CASSLIQGAGGYTF.

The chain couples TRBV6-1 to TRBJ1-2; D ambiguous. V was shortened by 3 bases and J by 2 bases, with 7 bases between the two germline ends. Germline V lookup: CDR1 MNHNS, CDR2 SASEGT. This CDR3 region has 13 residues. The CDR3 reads CASSEAVNYGYTF. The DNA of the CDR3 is TGTGCCAGCAGTGAGGCAGTCAACTATGGCTACACCTTC.

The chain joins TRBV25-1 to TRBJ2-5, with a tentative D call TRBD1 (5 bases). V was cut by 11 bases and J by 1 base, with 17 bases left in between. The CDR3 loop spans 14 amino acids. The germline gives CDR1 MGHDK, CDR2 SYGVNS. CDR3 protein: CASWGWGPQETQYF. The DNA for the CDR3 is TGTGCCTCATGGGGCTGGGGCCCCCAAGAGACCCAGTACTTC.

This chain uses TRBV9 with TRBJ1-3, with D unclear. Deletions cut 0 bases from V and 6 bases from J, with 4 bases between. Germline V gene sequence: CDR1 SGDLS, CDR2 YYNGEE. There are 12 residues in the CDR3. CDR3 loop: CASSVAQNTIYF. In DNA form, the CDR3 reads TGTGCCAGCAGCGTAGCCCAAAACACCATATATTTT.

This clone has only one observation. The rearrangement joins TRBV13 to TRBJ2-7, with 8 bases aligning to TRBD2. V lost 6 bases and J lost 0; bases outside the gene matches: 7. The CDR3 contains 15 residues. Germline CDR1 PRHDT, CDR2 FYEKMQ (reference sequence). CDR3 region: CASSHSGIFSYEQYF. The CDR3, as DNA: TGTGCCAGCAGTCATAGCGGGATCTTCTCCTACGAGCAGTACTTC. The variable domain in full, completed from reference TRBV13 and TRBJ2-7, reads AAGVIQSPRHLIKEKRETATLKCYPIPRHDTVYWYQQGPGQDPQFLISFYEKMQSDKGSIPDRFSAQQFSDYHSELNMSSLELGDSALYFCASSHSGIFSYEQYFGPGTRLTVT.